This T cell receptor (beta chain) is from a study of blood T cell repertoires in COVID-19. Study as a whole: Researchers got acute and convalescent COVID-19 samples from the United States, Italy and Spain. T cells, B-cell-depleted T cells, or PBMCs provided the cDNA or gDNA that served as material.

The germline V gene has CDR1 SNHLY and CDR2 FYNNEI. J gave up 6 bases and V 6 bases, and 11 bases lay outside the gene matches. The CDR3 loop spans 15 amino acids. Study members were between about 18 and 100 years old and lived in some 26 US regions. Cohort placement rested on clinical history that participants reported themselves. Here immunoSEQ multiplex PCR was the method, and the copy in TCRdb shows in-frame clones only, minus some. The sample holds about 240,000 clones; roughly 86% are singletons and the top ten take about 3.3%. The sample consisted of PBMCs or T cells enriched from blood (not recorded which). The clonotype originates from a woman between 35 and 50 years old with acute COVID-19. V is TRBV2 and J is TRBJ2-1; 7 bases fit TRBD2. This CDR3 reads CASSVAGSLFNEQFF. The CDR3, as DNA: TGTGCCAGCAGCGTAGCGGGCAGCCTTTTCAATGAGCAGTTCTTC.